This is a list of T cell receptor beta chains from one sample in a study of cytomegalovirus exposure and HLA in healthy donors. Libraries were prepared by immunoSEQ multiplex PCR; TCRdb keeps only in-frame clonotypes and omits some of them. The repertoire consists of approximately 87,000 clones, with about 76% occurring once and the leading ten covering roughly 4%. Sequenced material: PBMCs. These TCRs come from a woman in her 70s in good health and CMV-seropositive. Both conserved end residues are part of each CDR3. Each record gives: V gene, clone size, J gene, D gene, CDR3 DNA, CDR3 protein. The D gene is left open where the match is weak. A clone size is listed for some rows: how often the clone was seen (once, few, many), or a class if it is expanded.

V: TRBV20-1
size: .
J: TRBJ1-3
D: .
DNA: TGCAGTGCTAGTAGCGGAAACACCATATATTTT
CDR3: CSASSGNTIYF

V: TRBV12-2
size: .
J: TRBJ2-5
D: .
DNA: TGTGCAAGTCGGAGTTTTGGACATACCACTGCGGAGACCCAGTACTTC
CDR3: CASRSFGHTTAETQYF

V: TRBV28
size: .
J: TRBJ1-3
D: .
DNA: TGTGCCAGCAGTTTACTCTTAGGGGGTACTGGAAACACCATATATTTT
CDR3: CASSLLLGGTGNTIYF

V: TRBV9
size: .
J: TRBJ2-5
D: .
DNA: TGTGCCAGCAGCGTAGAAGGTACAGGGAAAGAGACCCAGTACTTC
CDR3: CASSVEGTGKETQYF

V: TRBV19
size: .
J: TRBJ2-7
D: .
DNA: TGTGCCAGTAGTAAAGGGACTGTTACCTACGAGCAGTACTTC
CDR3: CASSKGTVTYEQYF

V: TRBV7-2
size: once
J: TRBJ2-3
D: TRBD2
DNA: TGTGCCAGCAGCTTACGGCGGGAGTACACAGATACGCAGTATTTT
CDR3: CASSLRREYTDTQYF

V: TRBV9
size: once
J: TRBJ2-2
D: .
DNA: TGTGCCAGCAGCGCCCAAGGGAGGTCGGGCACCGGGGAGCTGTTTTTT
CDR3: CASSAQGRSGTGELFF

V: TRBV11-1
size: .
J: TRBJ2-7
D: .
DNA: TGTGCCAGCAGCTTAAAGGGGCGGACAGCTGGGAACTTC
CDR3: CASSLKGRTAGNF

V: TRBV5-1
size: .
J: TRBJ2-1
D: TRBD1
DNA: TGCGCCAGCAGCCGAAGGACAGGGAAATACACTGAGCAGTTCTTC
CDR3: CASSRRTGKYTEQFF

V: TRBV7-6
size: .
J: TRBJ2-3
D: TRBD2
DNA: TGTGCCAGCAGCCCTGGACTAGCGGGAGGGGCAGATACGCAGTATTTT
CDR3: CASSPGLAGGADTQYF

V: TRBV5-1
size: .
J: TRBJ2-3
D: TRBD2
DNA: TGCGCCAGCAGCAGCAGCGGGAGCTCAGATACGCAGTATTTT
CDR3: CASSSSGSSDTQYF

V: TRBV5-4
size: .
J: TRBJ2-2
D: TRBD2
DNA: TGTGCCAGCACCCGGGAAGCGGGAGGTCCGACCGGGGAGCTGTTTTTT
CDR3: CASTREAGGPTGELFF